The following is a TCR beta chain sequence with its context. Its specificity is not known. Treatment reported: oral pan-JAK inhibitor, 5-10 mg twice daily. This sample was included in a study of CD8+ T cells in alopecia areata. About the research overall: By percentage of affected scalp area, the severity of treated patients was scored.

cDNA prepared by RNA extraction and subsequent reverse transcription served as the template for sequencing. Measured with immunoSEQ multiplex PCR; TCRdb has only the in-frame clones, and not every one. The sample consists of 190,000 or so clones, roughly 64% of them appearing once. Points from the study as a whole: Amid tofacitinib therapy, many expanded lesional clones stayed present in scalp and blood. Among patients, TCR sharing was less clear than in mice, a difference possibly due in part to HLA diversity in the patient population.

CDR1 and CDR2 from the germline V gene are SQVTM and ANQGSEA. Trimming removed 8 bases from V and 10 bases from J; junction bases left unmatched: 9. The CDR3 is 12 amino acids. The V gene is TRBV29-1, the J gene TRBJ2-1, with TRBD2 identical over 9 bases. The sequencing here drew on CD8+ T cells sorted from blood, taken at week 24, from a patient treated with tofacitinib. The receptor was isolated from a human donor with alopecia areata. This CDR3 reads CSLGGLAGEQFF. CDR3 nucleotide sequence: TGCAGCTTGGGGGGACTAGCAGGGGAGCAGTTCTTC.